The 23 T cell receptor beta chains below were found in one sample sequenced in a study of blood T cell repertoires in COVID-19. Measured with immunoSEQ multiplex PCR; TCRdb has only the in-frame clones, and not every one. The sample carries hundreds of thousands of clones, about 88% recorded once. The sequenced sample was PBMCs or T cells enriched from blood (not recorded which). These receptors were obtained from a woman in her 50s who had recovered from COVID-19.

The CDR3 sequence: CASSQDYGREEAFF. The CDR3 coding sequence is TGCGCCAGCAGCCAAGACTATGGACGGGAAGAAGCTTTCTTT. The gene calls are TRBV4-3 and TRBJ1-1; no clear D. Germline loops: CDR1 LGHNA, CDR2 YSLEER. Deletions cut 0 bases from V and 8 bases from J, with 13 bases between. CDR3 length: 14 amino acids.

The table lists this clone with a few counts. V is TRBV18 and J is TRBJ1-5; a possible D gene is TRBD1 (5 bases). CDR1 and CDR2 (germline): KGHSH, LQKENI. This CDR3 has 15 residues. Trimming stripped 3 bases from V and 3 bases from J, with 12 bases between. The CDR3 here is CASSPGRDFNQPQHF. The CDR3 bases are TGTGCCAGCTCACCGGGCAGGGACTTCAATCAGCCCCAGCATTTT.

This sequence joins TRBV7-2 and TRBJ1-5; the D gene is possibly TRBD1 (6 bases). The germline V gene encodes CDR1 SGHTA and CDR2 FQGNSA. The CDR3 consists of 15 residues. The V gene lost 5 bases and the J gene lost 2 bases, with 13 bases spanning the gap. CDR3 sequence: CASSITGIRNQPQHF. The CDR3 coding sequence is TGTGCCAGCAGCATAACAGGGATCCGCAATCAGCCCCAGCATTTT.

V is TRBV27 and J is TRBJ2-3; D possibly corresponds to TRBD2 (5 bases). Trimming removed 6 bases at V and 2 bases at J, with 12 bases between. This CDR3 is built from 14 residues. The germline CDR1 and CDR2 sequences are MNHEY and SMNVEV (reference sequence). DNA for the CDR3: TGTGCCAGCAGAACCTCGGGGTACACAGATACGCAGTATTTT. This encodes CASRTSGYTDTQYF.

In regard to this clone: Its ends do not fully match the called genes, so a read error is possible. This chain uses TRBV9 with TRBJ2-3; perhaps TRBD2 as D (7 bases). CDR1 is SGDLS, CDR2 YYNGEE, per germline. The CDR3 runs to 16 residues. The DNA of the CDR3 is TGTGCCAACAGCGTAAGGGGGGGAACTAGCACAGATACGCAGTATTTT. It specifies CANSVRGGTSTDTQYF. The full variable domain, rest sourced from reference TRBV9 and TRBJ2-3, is DSGVTQTPKHLITATGQRVTLRCSPRSGDLSVYWYQQSLDQGLQFLIQYYNGEERAKGNILERFSAQQFPDLHSELNLSSLELGDSALYFCANSVRGGTSTDTQYFGPGTRLTVL.

In DNA form, the CDR3 reads TGTGCCAGCTCACCACCGGACAGTATCGACACCATATATTTT. Protein product: CASSPPDSIDTIYF. J is TRBJ1-3 and V is TRBV18; possibly TRBD1 for D (6 bases). V was pared by 0 bases and J by 8 bases, with 11 bases between. There are 14 residues in the CDR3. Per germline, CDR1 KGHSH and CDR2 LQKENI.

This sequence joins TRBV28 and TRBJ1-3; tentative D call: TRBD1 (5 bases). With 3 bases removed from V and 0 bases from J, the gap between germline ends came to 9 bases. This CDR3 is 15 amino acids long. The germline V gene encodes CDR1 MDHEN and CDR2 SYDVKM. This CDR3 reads CASSFQGFSGNTIYF. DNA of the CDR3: TGTGCCAGCAGTTTTCAGGGTTTCTCTGGAAACACCATATATTTT.

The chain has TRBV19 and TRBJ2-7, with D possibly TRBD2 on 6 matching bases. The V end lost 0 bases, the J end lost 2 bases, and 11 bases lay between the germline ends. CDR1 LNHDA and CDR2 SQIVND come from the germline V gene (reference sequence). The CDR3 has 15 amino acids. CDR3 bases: TGTGCCAGTAGTATAGATCTGGGGGAGGCCTACGAGCAGTACTTC. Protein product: CASSIDLGEAYEQYF.

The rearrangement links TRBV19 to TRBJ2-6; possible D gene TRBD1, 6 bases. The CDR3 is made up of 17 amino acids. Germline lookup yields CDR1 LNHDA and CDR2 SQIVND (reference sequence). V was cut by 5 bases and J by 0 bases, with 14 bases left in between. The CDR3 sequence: CASSPRGPSSGANVLTF. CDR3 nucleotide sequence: TGTGCCAGTAGTCCCAGGGGTCCGAGCTCTGGGGCCAACGTCCTGACTTTC.

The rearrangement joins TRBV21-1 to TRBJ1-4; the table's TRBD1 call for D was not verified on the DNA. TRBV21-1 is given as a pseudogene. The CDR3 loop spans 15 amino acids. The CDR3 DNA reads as TGTGCCAGCAGCATGGACAGCCTGATTAATGAAAAACTGTTTTTT. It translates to CASSMDSLINEKLFF.

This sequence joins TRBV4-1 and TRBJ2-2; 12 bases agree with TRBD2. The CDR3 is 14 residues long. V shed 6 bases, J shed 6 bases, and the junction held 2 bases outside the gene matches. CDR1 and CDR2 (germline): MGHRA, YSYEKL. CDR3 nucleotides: TGCGCCAGCAGGCTAGCGGGAGGGCCCGGGGAGCTGTTTTTT. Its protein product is CASRLAGGPGELFF.

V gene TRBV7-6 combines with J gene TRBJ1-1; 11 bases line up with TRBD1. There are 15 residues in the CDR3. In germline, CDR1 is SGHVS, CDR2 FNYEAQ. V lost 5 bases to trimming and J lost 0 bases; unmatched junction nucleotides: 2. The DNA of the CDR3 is TGTGCCAGCAGCCGGACAGGGGGCTTGAACACTGAAGCTTTCTTT. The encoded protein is CASSRTGGLNTEAFF.

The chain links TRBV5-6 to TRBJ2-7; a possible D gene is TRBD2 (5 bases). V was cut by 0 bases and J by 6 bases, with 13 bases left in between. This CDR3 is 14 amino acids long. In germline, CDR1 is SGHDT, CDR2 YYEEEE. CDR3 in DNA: TGTGCCAGCAGCTTGGAAGGGCTAGCTGGCGAGCAGTACTTC. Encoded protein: CASSLEGLAGEQYF.

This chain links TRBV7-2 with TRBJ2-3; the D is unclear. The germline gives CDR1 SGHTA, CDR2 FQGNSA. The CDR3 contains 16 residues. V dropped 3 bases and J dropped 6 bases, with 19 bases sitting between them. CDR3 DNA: TGTGCCAGCAGCTTTGGAAGAGGAATCAGTGGGGATACGCAGTATTTT. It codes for CASSFGRGISGDTQYF.

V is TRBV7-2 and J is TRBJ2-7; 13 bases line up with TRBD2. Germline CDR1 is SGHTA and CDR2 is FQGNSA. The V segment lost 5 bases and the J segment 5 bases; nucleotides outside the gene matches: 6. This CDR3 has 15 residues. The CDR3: CASSPRLAGGNEQYF. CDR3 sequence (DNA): TGTGCCAGCAGCCCAAGACTAGCGGGAGGCAACGAGCAGTACTTC.

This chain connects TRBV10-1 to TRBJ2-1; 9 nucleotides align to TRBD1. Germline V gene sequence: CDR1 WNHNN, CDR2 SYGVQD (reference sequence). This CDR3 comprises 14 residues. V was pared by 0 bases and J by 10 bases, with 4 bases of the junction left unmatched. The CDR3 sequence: CASSESGDRAEQFF. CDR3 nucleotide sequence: TGCGCCAGCAGTGAGTCGGGGGACAGGGCCGAGCAGTTCTTC.

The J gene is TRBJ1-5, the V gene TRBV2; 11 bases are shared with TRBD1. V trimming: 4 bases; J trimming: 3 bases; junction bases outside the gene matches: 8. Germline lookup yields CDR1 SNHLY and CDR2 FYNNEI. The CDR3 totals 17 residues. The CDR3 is CASSVRGQGANNQPQHF. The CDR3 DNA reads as TGTGCCAGCAGTGTTAGAGGACAGGGGGCCAACAATCAGCCCCAGCATTTT.

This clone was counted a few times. The CDR3 reads CASSLGTRELGNQPQHF. For the CDR3, the DNA is TGTGCCAGCAGTTTGGGGACCCGGGAGTTGGGCAATCAGCCCCAGCATTTT. The V and J genes are TRBV28 and TRBJ1-5; tentatively, D is TRBD1 (5 bases). Deletions cut 3 bases from V and 2 bases from J, with 17 bases between. This CDR3 region has 17 residues. Germline values: CDR1 MDHEN, CDR2 SYDVKM.

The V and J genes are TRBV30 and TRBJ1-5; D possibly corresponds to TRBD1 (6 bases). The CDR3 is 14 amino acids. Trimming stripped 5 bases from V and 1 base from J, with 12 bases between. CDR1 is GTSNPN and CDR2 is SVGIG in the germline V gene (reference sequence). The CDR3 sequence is CAWSGDGSNQPQHF. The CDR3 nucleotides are TGTGCCTGGTCAGGGGATGGAAGCAATCAGCCCCAGCATTTT.

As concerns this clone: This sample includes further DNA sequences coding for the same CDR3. CDR3 residues: CASSPGQETQYF. As DNA, the CDR3 is TGTGCCAGCAGTCCGGGACAAGAGACCCAGTACTTC. The chain links TRBV12-3 or TRBV12-4 to TRBJ2-5; a possible D gene is TRBD2 (5 bases). This CDR3 is built from 12 residues. V was clipped by 5 bases and J by 2 bases, with 6 bases between them.

The CDR3 nucleotides read TGTGCCAGCAGTTTATTTAGGGAGGATGAGCAGTTCTTC. Its translation is CASSLFREDEQFF. The gene calls are TRBV27 and TRBJ2-1; a weak D match, TRBD2 (6 bases). Germline loops: CDR1 MNHEY, CDR2 SMNVEV (reference sequence). The germline V and J ends were trimmed by 1 base and 8 bases, with 9 bases remaining between them. CDR3 length: 13 residues.

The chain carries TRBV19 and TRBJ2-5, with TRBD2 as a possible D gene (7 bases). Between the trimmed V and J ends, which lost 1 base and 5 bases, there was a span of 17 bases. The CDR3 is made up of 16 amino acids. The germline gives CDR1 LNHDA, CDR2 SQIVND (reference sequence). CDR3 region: CASSIGGGGSSETQYF. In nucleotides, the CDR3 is TGTGCCAGTAGTATAGGAGGGGGAGGGAGTTCGGAGACCCAGTACTTC.

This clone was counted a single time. CDR3: CAWSMGLSYNEQFF. CDR3 bases: TGTGCCTGGAGTATGGGGCTATCCTACAATGAGCAGTTCTTC. This chain links TRBV30 with TRBJ2-1; possible D gene TRBD1, 5 bases. Per the germline V gene, CDR1 is GTSNPN and CDR2 is SVGIG (reference sequence). The CDR3 spans 14 residues. V was shortened by 2 bases and J by 1 base, with 9 bases between the two germline ends.